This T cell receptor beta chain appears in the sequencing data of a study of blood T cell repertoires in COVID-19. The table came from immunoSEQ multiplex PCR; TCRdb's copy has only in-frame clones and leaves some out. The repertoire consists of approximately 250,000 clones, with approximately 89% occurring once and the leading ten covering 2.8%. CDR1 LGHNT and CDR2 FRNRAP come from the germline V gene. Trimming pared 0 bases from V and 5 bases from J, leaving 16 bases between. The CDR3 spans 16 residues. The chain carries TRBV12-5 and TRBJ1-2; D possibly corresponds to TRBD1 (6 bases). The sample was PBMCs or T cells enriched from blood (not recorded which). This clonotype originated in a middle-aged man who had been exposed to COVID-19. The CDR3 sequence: CASGLVPSRQAYGYTF. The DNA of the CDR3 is TGTGCTAGTGGTTTGGTACCATCTCGACAGGCTTATGGCTACACCTTC.